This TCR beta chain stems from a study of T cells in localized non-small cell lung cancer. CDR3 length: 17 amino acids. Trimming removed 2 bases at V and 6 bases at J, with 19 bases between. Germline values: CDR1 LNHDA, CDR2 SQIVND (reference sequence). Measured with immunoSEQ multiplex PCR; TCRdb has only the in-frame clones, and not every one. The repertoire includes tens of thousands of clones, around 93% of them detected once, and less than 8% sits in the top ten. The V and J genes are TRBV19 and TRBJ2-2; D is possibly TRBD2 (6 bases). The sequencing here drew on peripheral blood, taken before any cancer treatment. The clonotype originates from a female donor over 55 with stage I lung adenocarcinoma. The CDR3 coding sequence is TGTGCCAGTAGTATAAGTGATTGGCGGGAAAGGTCCGGGGAGCTGTTTTTT. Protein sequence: CASSISDWRERSGELFF.